These 20 T cell receptor beta chains were sequenced from one sample in a study of Graves' ophthalmopathy and Graves' hyperthyroidism. Using RNA transcripts, the TCR beta CDR3 regions were amplified. After a first-round RT-PCR with HTBI primers, a second-round multiplex PCR was run. TCRdb processed the multiplex PCR reads anew with MiXCR; each CDR3 protein has one entry. The table has 35,000 to 50,000 distinct CDR3 sequences, about half seen once. Sequenced input: peripheral blood. The source is an adult woman with stable Graves' hyperthyroidism.

Of note for this clonotype: The germline gene is not matched at one end of the junction; a read error may be the cause. This chain joins TRBV29-1 and TRBJ1-2; 10 bases align to TRBD1. CDR1 and CDR2 from the germline V gene are SQVTM and ANQGSEA. The CDR3 consists of 14 residues. This CDR3 reads CSARSGTGVGGHTF. The CDR3 DNA is TGCAGCGCTAGGTCTGGGACAGGGGTGGGTGGCCACACCTTC.

The V call is TRBV13, the J call TRBJ2-7, with TRBD1 matching 10 bases. Matching the DNA end better, TRBJ2-5 makes the J call doubtful. Germline CDR1 PRHDT, CDR2 FYEKMQ (reference sequence). CDR3 length equals 15 residues. The CDR3 spells CASPAGTGDTETQYF. The CDR3 nucleotides are TGTGCCAGCCCCGCCGGGACAGGGGATACTGAGACCCAGTACTTC.

At least ten counts were recorded for this clonotype. The CDR3 sequence: CASSHTGYYGYTF. CDR3 coding DNA: TGCGCCAGCAGTCACACAGGGTACTATGGCTACACCTTC. The rearrangement joins TRBV4-1 to TRBJ1-2, with a possible D match to TRBD1 (6 bases). CDR1 MGHRA and CDR2 YSYEKL come from the germline V gene. V lost 6 bases and J 3 bases, leaving 11 bases between the germline ends. The length of the CDR3 is 13 residues.

This clonotype came up many times. This chain joins TRBV2 and TRBJ2-2, with 12 bases that match TRBD2. V gave up 6 bases and J gave up 4 bases; unmatched junction bases: 6. The germline V gene has CDR1 SNHLY and CDR2 FYNNEI. This CDR3 has 16 amino acids. The CDR3 is CASRGGTSGFTGELFF. Written as DNA, the CDR3 is TGTGCCAGCAGGGGGGGGACTAGCGGGTTCACCGGGGAGCTGTTTTTT.

This clonotype was observed many times. V gene TRBV7-9 combines with J gene TRBJ2-5; 8 positions match TRBD1. The CDR3 length is 13 residues. Germline CDR1 is SEHNR and CDR2 is FQNEAQ (reference sequence). The V segment lost 5 bases and the J segment 5 bases; nucleotides outside the gene matches: 4. CDR3 DNA sequence: TGTGCCAGCAGCGGACAGGGTGGGGAGACCCAGTACTTC. Amino acid sequence: CASSGQGGETQYF.

This clonotype has at least ten counts. This chain joins TRBV5-6 and TRBJ2-3; D call uncertain. V lost 2 bases to trimming and J lost 2 bases, with 3 bases between them. The CDR3 has 12 amino acids. Germline V lookup: CDR1 SGHDT, CDR2 YYEEEE. The CDR3 DNA sequence: TGTGCCAGCAGCTTACCCACAGATACGCAGTATTTT. This gives the protein CASSLPTDTQYF.

CDR3 in DNA: TGTGCCAGCAGTTCCCTGACAGGGGGCCAAGAGACCCAGTACTTC. Residues: CASSSLTGGQETQYF. The chain employs TRBV7-2 and TRBJ2-5; 9 bases are a match to TRBD1. V lost 6 bases to trimming and J lost 1 base; unmatched junction nucleotides: 6. Germline-derived CDR1 and CDR2 are SGHTA and FQGNSA. The CDR3 totals 15 residues.

This clonotype was found a few times. The V call is TRBV7-3, the J call TRBJ2-7; TRBD2 aligns across 10 bases. The CDR3 is 15 amino acids. V shed 5 bases and J 3 bases; nucleotides not matched to a gene: 7. Germline V lookup: CDR1 SGHTA, CDR2 FQGTGA. CDR3 loop: CASSPLAGVNYEQYF. The CDR3 region has the DNA TGTGCCAGCAGCCCTCTAGCGGGAGTGAACTACGAGCAGTACTTC.

In the case of this clonotype: Given the absence of the conserved phenylalanine or tryptophan at the CDR3 end, a read error is likely. This sequence joins TRBV7-3 and TRBJ1-1, with D tentatively TRBD1 (6 bases). The CDR3 is 15 residues long. Per germline, CDR1 SGHTA and CDR2 FQGTGA. V lost 5 bases to trimming and J lost 0 bases, with 13 bases between them. This CDR3 reads CASSLTGQMNTEAFL. The CDR3 nucleotides are TGTGCCAGCAGCCTCACAGGACAGATGAACACTGAAGCTTTCTTG.

There are a few counts of this clonotype. The rearrangement links TRBV10-3 to TRBJ1-1, with D possibly TRBD1 on 5 matching bases. Looked up from germline, CDR1 is ENHRY and CDR2 is SYGVKD. CDR3 length equals 14 residues. Trimming removed 2 bases from V and 1 base from J, with 8 bases in between. The CDR3 region is CAISERDGNTEAFF. DNA of the CDR3: TGTGCCATCAGTGAGAGGGACGGGAACACTGAAGCTTTCTTT.

This chain connects TRBV10-2 to TRBJ1-2; 8 bases agree with TRBD1. The CDR3 is 13 residues long. The trim removed 5 bases at V and 8 bases at J, leaving 7 bases unmatched. Germline values: CDR1 WSHSY, CDR2 SAAADI. CDR3 DNA sequence: TGCGCCAGCAGTCCAGGGACAGGTCGGGGCTACACCTTC. It yields the protein CASSPGTGRGYTF.

This clonotype was counted many times. The chain uses TRBV20-1 and TRBJ2-3, with 7 bases that match TRBD2. Germline CDR1 reads DFQATT; CDR2 reads SNEGSKA (reference sequence). The CDR3 consists of 15 residues. J lost 1 base, V lost 0 bases, and 4 bases had no gene match. The CDR3 nucleotides read TGCAGTGCTAGAGATTTACGGGGGGGCACAGATACGCAGTATTTT. Encoded protein: CSARDLRGGTDTQYF.

This clonotype was detected ten times or more. The J gene is TRBJ1-2, the V gene TRBV19; D unclear. The CDR3 is 14 residues long. Germline V lookup: CDR1 LNHDA, CDR2 SQIVND (reference sequence). Trimming took off 0 bases at V and 4 bases at J, with 9 bases between the two ends. The CDR3, as DNA: TGTGCCAGTAGTATAGAAGGTGCCGGCTATGGCTACACCTTC. This gives the protein CASSIEGAGYGYTF.

This clonotype was detected only a few times. V is TRBV24-1 and J is TRBJ2-3; D not certain. Germline CDR1 and CDR2: KGHDR and SFDVKD. There are 13 residues in the CDR3. Trimming shortened V by 4 bases and J by 4 bases, and 8 bases separated the two germline ends. The CDR3 protein is CATSDPGADTQYF. The CDR3, as DNA: TGTGCCACCAGTGACCCCGGAGCAGATACGCAGTATTTT.

Within the sample, this clonotype is medium-sized (0.01 to 0.1%). The V gene is TRBV2, the J gene TRBJ1-2; a weak D match, TRBD1 (6 bases). Trimming cost V 8 bases and J 3 bases, with 16 bases left between them. In germline, CDR1 is SNHLY, CDR2 FYNNEI. The CDR3 loop spans 14 amino acids. The CDR3 is CASRNRVMDYGYTF. DNA of the CDR3: TGTGCCAGCCGAAACAGGGTCATGGACTATGGCTACACCTTC.

This rearrangement joins TRBV20-1 to TRBJ2-5; 8 nucleotides match TRBD2. The CDR3 is 16 amino acids. Trimming cost V 0 bases and J 4 bases; bases outside gene matches: 10. Germline-derived CDR1 and CDR2 are DFQATT and SNEGSKA (reference sequence). The CDR3 region is CSARETAAGRAETQYF. CDR3 sequence (DNA): TGCAGTGCTAGAGAGACGGCAGCCGGGAGGGCAGAGACCCAGTACTTC.

A few counts support this clonotype. This may come from a read error, since a much larger clone is one base off. The J gene is TRBJ2-2, the V gene TRBV4-2, with 10 bases aligning to TRBD2. The V gene's germline CDR1 is LGHNA and CDR2 YNFKEQ. V was clipped by 1 base and J by 5 bases; unmatched bases: 4. The CDR3 runs to 16 residues. This CDR3 reads CASSQGLSGRTGELFF. The CDR3 DNA follows: TGTGCCAGCAGCCAAGGTCTTAGCGGGAGGACCGGGGAGCTGTTTTTT.

A note on this clonotype: No conserved phenylalanine or tryptophan is present at the end of the CDR3, so a read error is the likely explanation. No DNA is shown, since the ends of the CDR3 on it are uncertain; the CDR3 is the one TCRdb lists. V and J are TRBV10-2 and TRBJ2-2; the DNA was not used to check the table's D call, TRBD1. Germline-derived CDR1 and CDR2 are WSHSY and SAAADI. Termini included, the CDR3 measures 15 amino acids. The CDR3 sequence: CASTPWAGRTGELVL.

This clonotype was seen many times. The chain carries TRBV6-1 and TRBJ1-1, with D perhaps TRBD1 (5 bases). The CDR3 loop spans 13 amino acids. Deletions cut 3 bases from V and 2 bases from J, with 7 bases between. CDR1 is MNHNS, CDR2 SASEGT, per germline. The DNA for the CDR3 is TGTGCCAGCAGTGACCAGGGAAACACTGAAGCTTTCTTT. Translated, it gives CASSDQGNTEAFF.

The chain carries TRBV14 and TRBJ1-1, with D unclear. This CDR3 has 13 amino acids. Trimming stripped 5 bases from V and 4 bases from J, with 11 bases between. The V gene's germline CDR1 is SGHDN and CDR2 FVKESK. The DNA for the CDR3 is TGTGCCAGCAGCGCCTCGGTAGGCACTGAAGCTTTCTTT. This sequence encodes CASSASVGTEAFF.